This record concerns one T cell receptor (beta chain) sequence. The antigen is not known. On the basis of clinical symptoms, serum thyroxine and TRAb, thyroid ultrasound and orbital computed tomography, diagnoses were made. Cells are PBMCs isolated from more than 8.5 ml of fresh blood. Amplification of TCR beta CDR3 regions was performed using RNA transcripts as template. A first-round RT-PCR of the TCR CDR3 used the HTBI primer set. One entry per CDR3 protein results from TCRdb running MiXCR on the multiplex PCR reads. In the table there are around 600,000 distinct CDR3 sequences, 14% of which are singletons. The record originates from a study of T cells in Graves' hyperthyroidism and ophthalmopathy. Study-wide results and caveats: Stable hyperthyroidism was separated from ophthalmopathy by a model based on 13 V-J features. Blood also held most thyroid clonotypes expanded beyond 0.001.

This CDR3 comprises 12 residues. V lost 7 bases, J lost 8 bases, and 15 bases lay in between. Germline-derived CDR1 and CDR2 are SQVTM and ANQGSEA. The clonotype was recovered from a woman aged 50 to 65 with Graves' ophthalmopathy. Source material: blood. This chain connects TRBV29-1 to TRBJ2-1, with D possibly called TRBD1 or TRBD2 (7 bases each). The CDR3 protein is CSGGQGGDEQFF. The DNA for the CDR3 is TGCAGCGGGGGGCAGGGGGGGGATGAGCAGTTCTTC.